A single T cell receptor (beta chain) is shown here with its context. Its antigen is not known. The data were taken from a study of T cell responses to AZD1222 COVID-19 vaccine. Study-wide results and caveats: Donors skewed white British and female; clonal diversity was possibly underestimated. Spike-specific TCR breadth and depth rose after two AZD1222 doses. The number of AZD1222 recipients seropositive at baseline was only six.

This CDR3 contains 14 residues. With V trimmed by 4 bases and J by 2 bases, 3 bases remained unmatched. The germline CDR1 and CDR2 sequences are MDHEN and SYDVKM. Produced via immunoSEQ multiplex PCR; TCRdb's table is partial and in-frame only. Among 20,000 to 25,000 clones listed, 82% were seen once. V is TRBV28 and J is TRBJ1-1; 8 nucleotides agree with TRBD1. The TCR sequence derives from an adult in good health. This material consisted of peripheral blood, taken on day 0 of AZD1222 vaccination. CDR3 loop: CASSYTGGNTEAFF. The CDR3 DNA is TGTGCCAGCAGTTACACAGGGGGTAACACTGAAGCTTTCTTT.